This is a list of T cell receptor beta chains from one sample in a study of T-cell memory formation after mild COVID-19. Using its own MiXCR run on the 5' RACE reads, TCRdb lists one record per CDR3 protein. The repertoire holds 470,000 or so distinct CDR3 sequences, approximately 20% seen once, with approximately 8.4% in the top ten. Sequencing was performed on PBMCs or a T cell subset sorted from them (not recorded which). The receptors derive from an adult woman who had mild COVID-19 (a few samples of this study predate the infection). Cell type and time point are not known. CDR3s include the opening cysteine and the closing phenylalanine or tryptophan. The order of the fields is V gene, D gene, J gene, clone size, CDR3 DNA, CDR3 protein. A D gene is named only where the DNA matches it firmly. Some rows mark clone size as missing; the rest say once, few, many or name a class of expanded clone.

TRBV5-6	TRBD2	TRBJ2-4	few	TGTGCCAGCAGCTCGCGGGGGAGAGATAAAAACATTCAGTACTTC	CASSSRGRDKNIQYF
TRBV4-1	TRBD2	TRBJ2-5	once	TGCGCCAGCAGCCAAGAAGCGGGGGGCCAAGAGACCCAGTACTTC	CASSQEAGGQETQYF
TRBV15	NA	TRBJ2-5	NA	TGTGCCACCAGCAGAGATCTTGGGCTACGGCGCCAAGAGACCCAGTACTTC	CATSRDLGLRRQETQYF
TRBV20-1	NA	TRBJ1-2	few	TGCAGTGCTAGCTCCCATGCCGTGTCAGGCTATGGCTACACCTTC	CSASSHAVSGYGYTF
TRBV6-2/TRBV6-3	NA	TRBJ2-5	NA	TGTGCCAGCAGTTACTCGAAGGGGACCCAGTACTTC	CASSYSKGTQYF
TRBV6-6	TRBD1	TRBJ1-2	NA	TGTGCCAGCAGTTCCGGGGACAGGGAGGGTGGCTACACCTTC	CASSSGDREGGYTF
TRBV24-1	TRBD1	TRBJ1-4	NA	TGTGCCACCAGTGAGGGTATGGGACAGGGAGATGAAAAACTGTTTTTT	CATSEGMGQGDEKLFF
TRBV20-1	NA	TRBJ1-5	few	TGCAGCGCTACCCGGGGGCTGGTCAATCAGCCCCAGCATTTT	CSATRGLVNQPQHF
TRBV4-3	TRBD1	TRBJ1-2	NA	TGCGCCAGCAGCCCAGCGACAGGGTCCGCCTATGGCTACACCTTC	CASSPATGSAYGYTF
TRBV4-3	TRBD2	TRBJ2-1	NA	TGCGCCAGCAGCCAGGGTGCGGGGACTAGCGGAACCAATGAGCAGTTCTTC	CASSQGAGTSGTNEQFF